This TCR beta chain derives from a study of blood T cell repertoires in COVID-19. The study recruited people aged roughly 18 to 95 years across approximately 24 US areas. Cohorts were determined from participant-reported clinical history. Cohort 3 donors counted as recovered after two negative PCRs, clearance, or resolved symptoms. How the authors handled the data: Amplified reference gene primers provided the basis for estimating nucleated cell counts. The data were produced by immunoSEQ multiplex PCR, yet TCRdb's version contains in-frame clones alone and is incomplete. V and J calls and clone size are those listed in that table; D and trimming were worked out from the DNA. The data show some 200,000 clones, about 81% seen once. The germline V gene has CDR1 SGHRS and CDR2 YFSETQ. V was clipped by 4 bases and J by 5 bases, with 15 bases between them. CDR3 size: 14 residues.

V gene TRBV5-1 combines with J gene TRBJ1-2; no reliable D call. This clonotype was sampled from a man aged 40-50 years who had recovered from COVID-19. The source material was PBMCs or T cells enriched from blood (not recorded which). The CDR3 bases are TGCGCCAGCAGCCCCGCAGGCCAAGGTTATGGCTACACCTTC. Translating gives CASSPAGQGYGYTF.